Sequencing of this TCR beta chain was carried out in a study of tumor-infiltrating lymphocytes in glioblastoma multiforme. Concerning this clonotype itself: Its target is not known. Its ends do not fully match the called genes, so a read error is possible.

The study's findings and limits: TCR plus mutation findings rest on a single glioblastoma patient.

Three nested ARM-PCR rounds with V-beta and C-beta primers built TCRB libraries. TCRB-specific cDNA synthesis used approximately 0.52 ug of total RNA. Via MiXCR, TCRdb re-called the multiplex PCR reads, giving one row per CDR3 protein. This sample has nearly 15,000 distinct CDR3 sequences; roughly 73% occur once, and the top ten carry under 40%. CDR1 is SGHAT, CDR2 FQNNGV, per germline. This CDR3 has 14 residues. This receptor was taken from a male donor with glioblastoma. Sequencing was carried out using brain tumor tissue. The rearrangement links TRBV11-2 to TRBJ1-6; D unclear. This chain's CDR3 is CTSSLESEASPLHF. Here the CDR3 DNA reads TGTACCAGCAGCTTGGAATCGGAGGCTTCACCCCTCCACTTT.